This T cell receptor beta chain was retrieved from a study of OX40 agonist ivuxolimab in advanced cancers. The table came from immunoSEQ multiplex PCR; TCRdb's copy has only in-frame clones and leaves some out. This table holds about 81,000 clones, 85% to 95% found once. Trimming removed 3 bases at V and 0 bases at J, with 8 bases between. CDR3 length: 14 amino acids. Germline CDR1 is SEHNR and CDR2 is FQNEAQ (reference sequence). The TCR was taken from an adult with an advanced solid tumor such as melanoma, head and neck, liver or kidney cancer. The sample consisted of CD4+ or CD8+ T cells sorted from blood, taken in a trial of the OX40 agonist ivuxolimab. The V and J genes are TRBV7-9 and TRBJ1-2, with no clear D. The CDR3: CASSFAVSNYGYTF. Written as DNA, the CDR3 is TGTGCCAGCAGCTTCGCGGTCTCTAACTATGGCTACACCTTC.